This TCR beta chain was profiled in a study of cytomegalovirus exposure and HLA in healthy donors. The study's findings and limits: The study carried out a later analysis of TCR beta sequences. It associated some 18,000 of them with specific HLA alleles at a false discovery rate of 0.05. A classifier reportedly called cytomegalovirus status with high sensitivity and specificity.

PCR employed 60 Vbeta and 13 Jbeta primers. The protocol was immunoSEQ multiplex PCR, while the TCRdb copy is restricted to in-frame clones and leaves out a portion. Of about 98,000 clones in the sample, less than 85% were seen once. The ends lost 6 bases at V and 2 bases at J; junction bases unmatched: 4. The CDR3 loop spans 14 amino acids. CDR1 is MNHNY, CDR2 SVGAGI, per germline (reference sequence). Regarding this clone: The target antigen is unknown.

Sequenced input: PBMCs. V and J are TRBV6-6 and TRBJ2-1; TRBD2 agrees at 7 bases. The sequence was collected from a male donor in good health and CMV-seronegative. The CDR3 sequence: CASRPSGTYNEQFF. The CDR3 DNA sequence: TGTGCCAGCAGGCCGAGCGGGACCTACAATGAGCAGTTCTTC.